This T cell receptor beta chain stems from a study of OX40 agonist ivuxolimab in advanced cancers. Study-wide context: Ivuxolimab was an agonistic, fully human IgG2 monoclonal antibody directed against OX40 (CD134), a costimulatory receptor. Intravenous ivuxolimab was administered to patients every 2 weeks at six dose levels: 0.01, 0.1, 0.3, 1.5, 3 and 10 mg/kg. Among the 50 to 55 dose-escalation patients, around 20 had hepatocellular carcinoma, 15 or so melanoma, 9 renal cell carcinoma and 9 head and neck cancer. In the dose-escalation cohort, approximately 82% of patients were male, and the mean age was 60 years with a range of roughly 20 to 85. Patients were allowed to have had prior anti-PD-1, anti-PD-L1 or anti-CTLA-4 therapy, and around 41% of the dose-escalation patients had previously received checkpoint inhibitors. Partial responses occurred in three dose-escalation patients, of whom one had hepatocellular carcinoma and two had cutaneous melanoma. The purpose of peripheral TCRbeta sequencing was to test whether ivuxolimab changed TCR sequence diversity and led to clonal T-cell expansion. The paper reports the monotherapy dose-escalation portion (N of about 47 patients) of the phase I ivuxolimab trial. The paper as a whole reports these results and caveats: The antigen specificity of the clonally expanded peripheral T cells was not determined. At doses from 0.1 to 3.0 mg/kg, clonal expansion was seen in both CD4+ and CD8+ blood T cells between baseline and week 6. Low levels of normalized T-cell clonal expansion were also shown by some nonresponding patients. After ivuxolimab, more expanded clones were found on average in CD8+ T cells than in CD4+ T cells. In partial responders in the 0.1-3.0 mg/kg groups, normalized peripheral clonal expansion was found to be among the lowest, especially among CD8+ T cells.

Genomic DNA was extracted from sorted cells for sequencing of the TCRbeta CDR3 region. TCRbeta CDR3 regions were sequenced using the immunoSEQ Assay. The table comes from immuneACCESS by way of TCRdb, which keeps in-frame sequences with V and J called. Part of the clones is missing from these tables; in studies checked, under half for an unresolved V gene and the rest for unknown reasons. The sample table contains approximately 6,900 clones; only one count was recorded for under 85% of them. The ten largest clones represent 20% to 25% of the sample. About this clone itself: Its antigen target is currently unknown. Per-nucleotide qualities are absent, and no much larger clonotype sits a single base away.

Trimming costs V 6 bases and J 5 bases, and their ends lie 16 bases apart. The CDR3 has 14 amino acids, counting the end cysteine and phenylalanine. Only CDR3 DNA remains: 42 bases, in frame from the first base. According to the germline V gene, CDR1 reads SGHAT and CDR2 reads FQNNGV. The trial excluded patients who had a history of autoimmune disease or who were on systemic immunosuppression. Peripheral blood for TCR sequencing was collected from all dose cohorts at baseline, on cycle 4 day 1, and on cycle 7 day 1. Samples came from an open-label, multicenter, first-in-human phase I dose-escalation trial of ivuxolimab. Adults with locally advanced or metastatic melanoma, renal cell carcinoma, hepatocellular carcinoma or head and neck squamous cell carcinoma were enrolled in the trial. Before TCR sequencing, CD4+ T cells and CD8+ T cells were sorted from peripheral blood as separate populations.

The receptor chain draws on TRBV11-2 and TRBJ1-1; confidence is insufficient to name the D gene. The specimen comprised CD4+ or CD8+ T cells sorted from blood, sampled in a trial of the OX40 agonist ivuxolimab. The receptor's source is an adult with an advanced solid tumor such as melanoma, head and neck, liver or kidney cancer. The DNA sequence reads TGTGCCAGCAGACCAGACGGGTTGAGAACTGAAGCTTTCTTT. It specifies CASRPDGLRTEAFF.